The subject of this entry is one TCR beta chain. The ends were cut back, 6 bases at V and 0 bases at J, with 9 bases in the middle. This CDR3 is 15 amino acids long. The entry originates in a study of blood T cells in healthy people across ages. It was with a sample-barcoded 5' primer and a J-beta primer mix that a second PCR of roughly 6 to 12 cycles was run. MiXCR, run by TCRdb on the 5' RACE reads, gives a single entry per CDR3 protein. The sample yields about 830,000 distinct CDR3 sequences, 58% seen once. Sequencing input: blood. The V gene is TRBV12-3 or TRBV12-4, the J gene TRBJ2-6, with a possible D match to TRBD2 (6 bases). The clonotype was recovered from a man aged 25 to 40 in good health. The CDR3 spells CASRGTASGANVLTF. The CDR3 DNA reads TGTGCCAGCAGGGGGACTGCCTCTGGGGCCAACGTCCTGACTTTC.